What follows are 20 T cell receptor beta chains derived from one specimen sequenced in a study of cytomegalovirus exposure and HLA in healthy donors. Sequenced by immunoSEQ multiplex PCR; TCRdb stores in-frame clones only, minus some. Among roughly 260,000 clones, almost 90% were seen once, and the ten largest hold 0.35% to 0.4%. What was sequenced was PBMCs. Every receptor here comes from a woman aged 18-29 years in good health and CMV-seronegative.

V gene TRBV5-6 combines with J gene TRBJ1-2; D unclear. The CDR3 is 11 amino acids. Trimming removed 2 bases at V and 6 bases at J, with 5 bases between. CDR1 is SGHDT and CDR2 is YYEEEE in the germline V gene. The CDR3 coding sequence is TGTGCCAGCAGCTTCTCCCATGGCTACACCTTC. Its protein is CASSFSHGYTF.

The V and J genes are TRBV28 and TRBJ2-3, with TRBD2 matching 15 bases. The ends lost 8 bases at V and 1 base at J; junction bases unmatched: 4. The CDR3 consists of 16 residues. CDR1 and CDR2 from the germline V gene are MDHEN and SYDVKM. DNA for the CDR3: TGTGCCAGCGGGACTAGCGGGGGGAAACGCACAGATACGCAGTATTTT. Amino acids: CASGTSGGKRTDTQYF.

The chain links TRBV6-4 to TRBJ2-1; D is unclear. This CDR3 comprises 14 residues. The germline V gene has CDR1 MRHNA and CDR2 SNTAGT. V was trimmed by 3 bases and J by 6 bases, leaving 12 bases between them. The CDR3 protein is CASSENAGTNEQFF. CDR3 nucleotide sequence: TGTGCCAGCAGTGAAAATGCAGGAACCAATGAGCAGTTCTTC.

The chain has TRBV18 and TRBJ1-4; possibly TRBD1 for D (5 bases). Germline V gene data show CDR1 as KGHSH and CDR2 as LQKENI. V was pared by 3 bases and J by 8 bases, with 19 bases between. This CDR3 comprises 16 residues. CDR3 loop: CASSPSRGEVGEKLFF. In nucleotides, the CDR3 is TGTGCCAGCTCACCCAGCCGAGGGGAGGTGGGAGAAAAACTGTTTTTT.

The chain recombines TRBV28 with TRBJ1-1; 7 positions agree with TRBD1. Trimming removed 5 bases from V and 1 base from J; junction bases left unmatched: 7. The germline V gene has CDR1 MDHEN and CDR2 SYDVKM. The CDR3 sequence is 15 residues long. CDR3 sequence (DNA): TGTGCCAGCAGTCCAGCCGGGACAGCGAACACTGAAGCTTTCTTT. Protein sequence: CASSPAGTANTEAFF.

CDR3: CASSLVMSAAEAFF. The CDR3 DNA is TGCGCCAGCAGCTTGGTAATGTCGGCGGCTGAAGCTTTCTTT. The J gene is TRBJ1-1, the V gene TRBV5-1, with D unclear. The V end lost 0 bases, the J end lost 6 bases, and 12 bases lay between the germline ends. The CDR3 runs to 14 residues. The germline CDR1 and CDR2 sequences are SGHRS and YFSETQ.

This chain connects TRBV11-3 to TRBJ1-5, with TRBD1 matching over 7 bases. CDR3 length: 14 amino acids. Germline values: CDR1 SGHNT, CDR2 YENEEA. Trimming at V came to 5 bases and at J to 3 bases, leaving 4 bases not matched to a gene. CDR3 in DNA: TGTGCCAGCAGCACGGGACAGAACAATCAGCCCCAGCATTTT. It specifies CASSTGQNNQPQHF.

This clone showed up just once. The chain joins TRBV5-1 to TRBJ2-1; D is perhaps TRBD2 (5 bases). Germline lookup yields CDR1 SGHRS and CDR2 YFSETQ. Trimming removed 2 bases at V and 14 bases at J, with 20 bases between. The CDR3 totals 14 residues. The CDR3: CASSFGGQEPGKFF. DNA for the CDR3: TGCGCCAGCAGCTTTGGTGGCCAGGAGCCGGGGAAGTTCTTC.

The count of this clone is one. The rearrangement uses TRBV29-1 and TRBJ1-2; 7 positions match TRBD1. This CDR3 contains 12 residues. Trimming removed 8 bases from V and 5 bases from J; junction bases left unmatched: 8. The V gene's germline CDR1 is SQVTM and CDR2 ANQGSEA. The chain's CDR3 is CSIDRVGYGYTF. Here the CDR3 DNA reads TGCAGCATAGACAGGGTCGGGTATGGCTACACCTTC. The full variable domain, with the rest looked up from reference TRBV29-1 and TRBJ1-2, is SAVISQKPSRDICQRGTSLTIQCQVDSQVTMMFWYRQQPGQSLTLIATANQGSEATYESGFVIDKFPISRPNLTFSTLTVSNMSPEDSSIYLCSIDRVGYGYTFGSGTRLTVV.

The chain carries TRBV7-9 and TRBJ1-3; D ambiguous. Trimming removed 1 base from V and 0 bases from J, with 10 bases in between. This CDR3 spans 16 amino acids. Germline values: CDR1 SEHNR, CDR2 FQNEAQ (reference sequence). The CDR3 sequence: CASSLDRVHSGNTIYF. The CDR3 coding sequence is TGTGCCAGCAGCTTAGATCGGGTACACTCTGGAAACACCATATATTTT.

The CDR3 DNA reads TGTGCCAGCAGTTTATTTAGCGGGGGATACCAAGAGACCCAGTACTTC. Translating it yields CASSLFSGGYQETQYF. The J gene is TRBJ2-5, the V gene TRBV27, with 9 bases aligning to TRBD2. The V gene's germline CDR1 is MNHEY and CDR2 SMNVEV (reference sequence). V dropped 1 base and J dropped 0; count of bases not matched to a gene: 3. This CDR3 comprises 16 residues.

CDR3 residues: CASSSTLTGRGNTIYF. CDR3 DNA: TGTGCCAGCAGCTCTACCCTGACAGGCAGGGGAAACACCATATATTTT. V usage is TRBV5-4 and J usage is TRBJ1-3; the D gene is possibly TRBD1 (6 bases). The CDR3 covers 16 residues. The germline gives CDR1 SGHNT, CDR2 YYREEE (reference sequence). V shed 3 bases and J shed 4 bases, with 17 bases lying between them.

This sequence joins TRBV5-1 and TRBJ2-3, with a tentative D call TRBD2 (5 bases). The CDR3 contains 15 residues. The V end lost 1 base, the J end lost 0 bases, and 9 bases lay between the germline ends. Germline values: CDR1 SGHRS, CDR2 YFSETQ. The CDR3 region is CASSLQEASTDTQYF. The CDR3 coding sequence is TGCGCCAGCAGCTTGCAGGAGGCTAGCACAGATACGCAGTATTTT.

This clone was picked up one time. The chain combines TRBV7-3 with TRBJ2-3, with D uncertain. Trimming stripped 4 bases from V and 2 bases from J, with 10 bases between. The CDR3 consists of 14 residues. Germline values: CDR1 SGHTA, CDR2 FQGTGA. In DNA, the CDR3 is TGTGCCAGCAGCTCCCCTGACTCCACAGATACGCAGTATTTT. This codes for CASSSPDSTDTQYF.

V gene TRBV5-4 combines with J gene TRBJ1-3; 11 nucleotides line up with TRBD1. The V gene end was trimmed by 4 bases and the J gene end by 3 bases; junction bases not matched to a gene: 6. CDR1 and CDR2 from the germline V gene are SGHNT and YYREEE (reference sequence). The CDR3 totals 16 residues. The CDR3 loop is CASSPWTGGFGNTIYF. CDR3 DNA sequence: TGTGCCAGCAGCCCCTGGACAGGGGGCTTTGGAAACACCATATATTTT.

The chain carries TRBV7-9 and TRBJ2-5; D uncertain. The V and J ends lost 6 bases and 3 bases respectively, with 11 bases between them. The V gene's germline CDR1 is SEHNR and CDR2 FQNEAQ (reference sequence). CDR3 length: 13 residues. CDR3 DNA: TGTGCCAGCAGAATTCTAGGAGAAGAGACCCAGTACTTC. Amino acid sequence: CASRILGEETQYF.

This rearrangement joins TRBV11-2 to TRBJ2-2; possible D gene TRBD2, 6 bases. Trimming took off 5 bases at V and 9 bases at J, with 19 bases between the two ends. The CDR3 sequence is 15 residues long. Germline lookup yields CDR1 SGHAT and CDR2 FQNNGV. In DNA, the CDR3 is TGTGCCAGCAGCGTTCTGGGGGGTCTTCACCGGGAGCTGTTTTTT. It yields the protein CASSVLGGLHRELFF.

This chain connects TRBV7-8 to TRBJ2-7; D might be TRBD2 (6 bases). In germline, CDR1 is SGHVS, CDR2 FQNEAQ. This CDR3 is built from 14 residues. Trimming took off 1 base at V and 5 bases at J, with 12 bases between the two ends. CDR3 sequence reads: CASSLGLVNDEQYF. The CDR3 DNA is TGTGCCAGCAGCTTAGGACTAGTAAATGACGAGCAGTACTTC.

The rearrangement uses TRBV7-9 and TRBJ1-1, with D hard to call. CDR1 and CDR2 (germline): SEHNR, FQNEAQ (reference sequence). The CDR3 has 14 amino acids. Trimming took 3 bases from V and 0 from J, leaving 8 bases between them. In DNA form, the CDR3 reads TGTGCCAGCAGCTTTGGCAGTTTGAACACTGAAGCTTTCTTT. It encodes CASSFGSLNTEAFF.

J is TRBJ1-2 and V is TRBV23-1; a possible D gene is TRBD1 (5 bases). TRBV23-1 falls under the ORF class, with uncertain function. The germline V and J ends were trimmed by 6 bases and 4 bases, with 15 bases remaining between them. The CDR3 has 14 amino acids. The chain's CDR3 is CASSRDAGRYGYTF. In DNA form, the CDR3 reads TGCGCCAGCAGCCGGGATGCGGGACGCTATGGCTACACCTTC.